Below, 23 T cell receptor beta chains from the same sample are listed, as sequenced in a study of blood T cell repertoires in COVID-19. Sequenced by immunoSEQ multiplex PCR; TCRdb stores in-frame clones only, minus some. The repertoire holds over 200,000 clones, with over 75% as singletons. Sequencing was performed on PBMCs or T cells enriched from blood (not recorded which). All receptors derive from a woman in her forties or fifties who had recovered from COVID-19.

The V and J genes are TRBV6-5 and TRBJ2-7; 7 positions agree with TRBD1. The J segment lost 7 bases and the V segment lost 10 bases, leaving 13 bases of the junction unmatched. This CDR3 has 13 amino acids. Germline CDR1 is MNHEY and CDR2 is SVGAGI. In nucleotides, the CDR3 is TGTGCCATAGGAAGACAGGGCCGGGTGGAGCAGTACTTC. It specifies CAIGRQGRVEQYF.

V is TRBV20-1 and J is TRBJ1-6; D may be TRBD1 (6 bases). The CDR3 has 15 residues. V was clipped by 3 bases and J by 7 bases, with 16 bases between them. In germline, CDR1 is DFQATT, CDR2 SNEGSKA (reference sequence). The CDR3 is CSASTGGAKNSPLHF. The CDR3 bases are TGCAGTGCTAGTACTGGGGGGGCCAAAAATTCACCCCTCCACTTT.

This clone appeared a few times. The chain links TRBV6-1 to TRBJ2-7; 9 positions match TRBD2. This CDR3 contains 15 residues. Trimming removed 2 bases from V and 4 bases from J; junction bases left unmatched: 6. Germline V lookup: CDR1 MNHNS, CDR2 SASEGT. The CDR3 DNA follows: TGTGCCAGCAGTGAAATACCTAGCGGGATTTACGAGCAGTACTTC. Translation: CASSEIPSGIYEQYF.

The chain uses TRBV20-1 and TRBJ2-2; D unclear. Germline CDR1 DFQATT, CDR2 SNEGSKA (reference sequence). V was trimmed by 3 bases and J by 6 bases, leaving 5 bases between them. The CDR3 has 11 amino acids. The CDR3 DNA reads TGCAGTGCTAGGCGAGCCGGGGAGCTGTTTTTT. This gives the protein CSARRAGELFF.

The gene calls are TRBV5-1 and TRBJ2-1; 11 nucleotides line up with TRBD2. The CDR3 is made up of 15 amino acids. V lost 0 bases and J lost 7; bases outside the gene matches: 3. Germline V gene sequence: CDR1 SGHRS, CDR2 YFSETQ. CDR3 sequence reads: CASSLVAGGGNEQFF. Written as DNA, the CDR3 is TGCGCCAGCAGCTTGGTAGCGGGAGGGGGGAATGAGCAGTTCTTC.

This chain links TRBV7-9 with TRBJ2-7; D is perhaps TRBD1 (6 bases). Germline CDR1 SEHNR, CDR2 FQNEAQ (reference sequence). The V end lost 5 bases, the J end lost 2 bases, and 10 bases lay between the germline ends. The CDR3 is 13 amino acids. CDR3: CASSPDSTYEQYF. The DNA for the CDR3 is TGTGCCAGCAGCCCGGACAGTACCTACGAGCAGTACTTC. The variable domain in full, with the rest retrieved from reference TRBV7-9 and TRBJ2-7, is DTGVSQNPRHKITKRGQNVTFRCDPISEHNRLYWYRQTLGQGPEFLTYFQNEAQLEKSRLLSDRFSAERPKGSFSTLEIQRTEQGDSAMYLCASSPDSTYEQYFGPGTRLTVT.

The CDR3 sequence: CASSQRDTSTYEQYF. Written as DNA, the CDR3 is TGCGCCAGCAGCCAAAGGGACACCTCCACCTACGAGCAGTACTTC. The chain has TRBV4-1 and TRBJ2-7; D might be TRBD1 (6 bases). The CDR3 has 15 residues. Germline values: CDR1 MGHRA, CDR2 YSYEKL. V shed 2 bases and J shed 2 bases, with 13 bases lying between them.

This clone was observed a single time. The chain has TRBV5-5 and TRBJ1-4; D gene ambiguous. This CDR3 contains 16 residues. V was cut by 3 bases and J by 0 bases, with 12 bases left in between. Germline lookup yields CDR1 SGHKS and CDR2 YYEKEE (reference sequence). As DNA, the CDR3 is TGTGCCAGCAGCTCTGTTGGGAGCGCAACTAATGAAAAACTGTTTTTT. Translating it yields CASSSVGSATNEKLFF.

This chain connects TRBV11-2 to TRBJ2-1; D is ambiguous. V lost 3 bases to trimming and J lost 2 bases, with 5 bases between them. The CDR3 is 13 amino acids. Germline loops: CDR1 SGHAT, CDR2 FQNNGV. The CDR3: CASSLGTYNEQFF. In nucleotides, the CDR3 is TGTGCCAGCAGCTTGGGCACCTACAATGAGCAGTTCTTC.

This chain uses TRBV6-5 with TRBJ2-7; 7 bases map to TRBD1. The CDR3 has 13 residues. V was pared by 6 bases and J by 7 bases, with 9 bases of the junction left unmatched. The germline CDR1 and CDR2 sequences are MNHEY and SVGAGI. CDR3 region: CASRGQQGREQYF. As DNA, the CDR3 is TGTGCCAGCAGGGGACAACAGGGGCGAGAGCAGTACTTC.

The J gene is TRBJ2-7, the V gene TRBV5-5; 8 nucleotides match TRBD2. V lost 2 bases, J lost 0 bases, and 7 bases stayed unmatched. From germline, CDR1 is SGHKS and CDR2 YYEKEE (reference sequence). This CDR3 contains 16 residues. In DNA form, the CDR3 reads TGTGCCAGCAGCTTCGGGCATAGCGGGACCTCCTACGAGCAGTACTTC. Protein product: CASSFGHSGTSYEQYF.

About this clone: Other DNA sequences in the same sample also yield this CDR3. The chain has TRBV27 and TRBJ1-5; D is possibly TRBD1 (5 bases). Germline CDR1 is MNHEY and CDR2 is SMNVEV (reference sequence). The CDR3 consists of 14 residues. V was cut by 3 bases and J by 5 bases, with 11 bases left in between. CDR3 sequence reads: CASSFNGGYQPQHF. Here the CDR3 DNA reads TGTGCCAGCAGTTTCAACGGGGGTTATCAGCCCCAGCATTTT.

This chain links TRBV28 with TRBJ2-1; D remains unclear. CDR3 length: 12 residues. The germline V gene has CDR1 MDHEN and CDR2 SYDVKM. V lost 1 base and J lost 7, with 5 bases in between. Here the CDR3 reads CASSLSLNEQFF. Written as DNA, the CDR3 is TGTGCCAGCAGTTTATCTTTGAATGAGCAGTTCTTC.

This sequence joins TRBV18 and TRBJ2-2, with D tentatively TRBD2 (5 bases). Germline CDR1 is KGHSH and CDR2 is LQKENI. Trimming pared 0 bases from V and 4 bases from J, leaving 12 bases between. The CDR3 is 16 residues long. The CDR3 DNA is TGTGCCAGCTCACCACCCAAAGCGGACTTCACCGGGGAGCTGTTTTTT. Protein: CASSPPKADFTGELFF.

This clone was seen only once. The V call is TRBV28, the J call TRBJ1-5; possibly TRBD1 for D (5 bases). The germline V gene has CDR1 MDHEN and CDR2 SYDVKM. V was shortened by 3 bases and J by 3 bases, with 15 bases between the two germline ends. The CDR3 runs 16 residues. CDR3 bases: TGTGCCAGCAGTTTCGGGCAGGGAGGTGACAATCAGCCCCAGCATTTT. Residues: CASSFGQGGDNQPQHF.

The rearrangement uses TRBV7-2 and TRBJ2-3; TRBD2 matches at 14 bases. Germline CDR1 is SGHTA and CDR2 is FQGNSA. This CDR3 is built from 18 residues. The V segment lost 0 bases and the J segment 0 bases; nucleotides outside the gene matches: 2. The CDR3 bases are TGTGCCAGCAGCTTAGCCGGACTAGCGGGAGGAAGCACAGATACGCAGTATTTT. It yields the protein CASSLAGLAGGSTDTQYF.

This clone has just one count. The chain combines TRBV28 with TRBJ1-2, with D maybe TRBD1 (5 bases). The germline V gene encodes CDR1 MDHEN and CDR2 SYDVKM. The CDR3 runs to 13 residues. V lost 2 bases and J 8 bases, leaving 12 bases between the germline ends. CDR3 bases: TGTGCCAGCAGTTTAGGACACTCCGGGGGCTACACCTTC. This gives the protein CASSLGHSGGYTF.

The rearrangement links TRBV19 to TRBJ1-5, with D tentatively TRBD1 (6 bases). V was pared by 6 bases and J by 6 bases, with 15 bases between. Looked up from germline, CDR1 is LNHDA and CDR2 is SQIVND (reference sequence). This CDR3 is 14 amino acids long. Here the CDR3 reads CASRSTGLGQPQHF. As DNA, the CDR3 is TGTGCCAGTAGGTCCACAGGGCTGGGTCAGCCCCAGCATTTT. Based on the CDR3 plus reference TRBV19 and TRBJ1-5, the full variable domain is DGGITQSPKYLFRKEGQNVTLSCEQNLNHDAMYWYRQDPGQGLRLIYYSQIVNDFQKGDIAEGYSVSREKKESFPLTVTSAQKNPTAFYLCASRSTGLGQPQHFGDGTRLSIL.

The CDR3 nucleotides are TGTGCCAGCAGTGGTATCGGCGGGAGGGCCGGAGAGACCCAGTACTTC. Protein product: CASSGIGGRAGETQYF. The V call is TRBV2, the J call TRBJ2-5; 9 bases agree with TRBD2. The CDR3 is 16 residues long. Trimming cost V 4 bases and J 4 bases; bases outside gene matches: 10. Per the germline V gene, CDR1 is SNHLY and CDR2 is FYNNEI.

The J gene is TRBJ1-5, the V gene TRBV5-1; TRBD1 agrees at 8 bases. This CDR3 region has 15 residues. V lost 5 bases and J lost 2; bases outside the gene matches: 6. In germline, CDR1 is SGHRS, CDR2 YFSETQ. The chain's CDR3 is CASSQTGDGNQPQHF. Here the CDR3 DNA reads TGCGCCAGCAGTCAGACAGGGGACGGCAATCAGCCCCAGCATTTT.

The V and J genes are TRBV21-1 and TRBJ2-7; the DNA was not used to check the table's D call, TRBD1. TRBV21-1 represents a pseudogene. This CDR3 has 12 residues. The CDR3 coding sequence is TGTGCCAGCAACGGACAGGGTTACGAGCAGTACTTC. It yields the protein CASNGQGYEQYF.

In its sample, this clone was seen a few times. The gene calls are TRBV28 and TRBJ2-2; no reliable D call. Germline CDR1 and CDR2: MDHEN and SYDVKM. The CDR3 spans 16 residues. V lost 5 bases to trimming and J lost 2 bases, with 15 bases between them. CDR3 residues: CASSPTLYGNTGELFF. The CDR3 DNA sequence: TGTGCCAGCAGTCCCACCCTGTACGGTAACACCGGGGAGCTGTTTTTT.

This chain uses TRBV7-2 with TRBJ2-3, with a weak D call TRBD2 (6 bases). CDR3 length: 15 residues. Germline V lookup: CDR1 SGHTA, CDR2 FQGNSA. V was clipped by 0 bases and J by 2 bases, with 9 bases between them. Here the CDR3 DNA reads TGTGCCAGCAGCTTAGCTGCGGGACCCACAGATACGCAGTATTTT. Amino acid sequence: CASSLAAGPTDTQYF.